This T cell receptor beta chain stems from a study of shared clonotypes between healthy human individuals. Study overall: Donors, aged 18 to 49, were a couple of women and a few men. Overall study findings and caveats: Measured sharing among donors was expected to vary with sequencing depth.

Turning to this clone: The antigen remains undetermined.

Genomic DNA for unsorted samples, which was extracted with the QIAamp DNA Blood Mini kit, came from around 100 million PBMCs. Measured with immunoSEQ multiplex PCR; TCRdb has only the in-frame clones, and not every one. This sample carries more than 450,000 clones, 60% to 85% of them seen once, and the ten largest clones take over 10%. Germline CDR1 reads LNHNV; CDR2 reads YYDKDF (reference sequence). Trimming cost V 5 bases and J 5 bases, with 12 bases left between them. The CDR3 spans 13 residues. This chain connects TRBV15 to TRBJ2-5; TRBD2 might be the D (5 bases). Sequencing was done on a sample of PBMCs. The clonotype comes from a woman aged 40 to 50 in good health. Some clones in this sample may be carry-over from other donors' samples. Here the CDR3 reads CATSPGMRETQYF. The CDR3 DNA reads TGTGCCACCAGCCCGGGGATGCGGGAGACCCAGTACTTC.